Reported below is one T cell receptor (beta chain). This sample stems from a study of blood T cell repertoires in COVID-19. This CDR3 contains 15 residues. Germline CDR1 is MDHEN and CDR2 is SYDVKM. V was trimmed by 2 bases and J by 10 bases, leaving 15 bases between them. Study processing details: Amplified reference gene primers provided the basis for estimating nucleated cell counts. Data came from immunoSEQ multiplex PCR; TCRdb stores just in-frame clones and leaves some out. V and J calls and clone size are given by that table; D and trimming were obtained from the DNA. Altogether approximately 80,000 clones are present, around 85% being singletons, with the ten largest covering 8% to 10%.

The chain uses TRBV28 and TRBJ1-6; D gene ambiguous. This receptor was identified in a man aged 45-60 years with COVID-19, enrolled during active disease. Sequenced: peripheral blood. Here the CDR3 DNA reads TGTGCCAGCAGTTTAAGAGGGTGGAGGACCTCACCCCTCCACTTT. Encoded protein: CASSLRGWRTSPLHF.